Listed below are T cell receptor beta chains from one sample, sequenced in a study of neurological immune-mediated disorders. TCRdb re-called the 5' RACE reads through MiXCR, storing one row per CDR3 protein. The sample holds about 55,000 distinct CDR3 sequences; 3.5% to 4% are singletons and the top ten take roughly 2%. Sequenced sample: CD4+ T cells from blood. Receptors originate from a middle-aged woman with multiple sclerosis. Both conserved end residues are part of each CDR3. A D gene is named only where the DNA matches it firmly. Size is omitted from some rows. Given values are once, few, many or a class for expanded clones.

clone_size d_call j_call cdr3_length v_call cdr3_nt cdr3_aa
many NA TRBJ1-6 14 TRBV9 TGTGCCAGCAGCGGTAGACAGTACTATTCACCCCTCCACTTT CASSGRQYYSPLHF
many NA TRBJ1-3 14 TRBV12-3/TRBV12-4 TGTGCCAGCAGTTTATCGGGGCCCGGAAACACCATATATTTT CASSLSGPGNTIYF
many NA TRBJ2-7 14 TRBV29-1 TGCAGCGTTCAAACGGGCAGGGTGGGTGGCGAGCAGTACTTC CSVQTGRVGGEQYF
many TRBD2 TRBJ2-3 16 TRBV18 TGTGCCAGCTCACCACCCCCTAGCGGGGGGTCGGGTACGCAGTATTTT CASSPPPSGGSGTQYF
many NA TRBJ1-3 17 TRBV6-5 TGTGCCAGCAGTTACTCGAACGGGGCACACTCTGGAAACACCATATATTTT CASSYSNGAHSGNTIYF
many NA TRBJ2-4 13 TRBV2 TGTGCCAGCAGTGACGACAGAGAGAACATTCAGTACTTC CASSDDRENIQYF
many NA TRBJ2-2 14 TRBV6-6 TGTGCCAGCAGTCTTCGATTGAACACCGGGGAGCTGTTTTTT CASSLRLNTGELFF
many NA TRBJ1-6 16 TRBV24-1 TGTGCCACCAGTGATCCCGAAGCAGGGGTCCGTTCACCCCTCCACTTT CATSDPEAGVRSPLHF
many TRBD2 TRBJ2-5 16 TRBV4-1 TGCGCCAGCAGCCAAGATAGCGGGGGGGCCGGGGAGACCCAGTACTTC CASSQDSGGAGETQYF
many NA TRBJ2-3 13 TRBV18 TGTGCCAGCTCACCGGCCCTGACAGATACGCAGTATTTT CASSPALTDTQYF
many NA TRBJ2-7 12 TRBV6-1 TGTGCCAGCAGTCTGAACTTTTACGAGCAGTACTTC CASSLNFYEQYF
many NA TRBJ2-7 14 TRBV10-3 TGTGCCATCAGTGAGTCGGAGACAGCCCGAGGGCAGTACTTC CAISESETARGQYF
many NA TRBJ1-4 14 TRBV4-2 TGTGCCAGCAGCCAAGTTGGAGTGAGTGAAAAACTGTTTTTT CASSQVGVSEKLFF
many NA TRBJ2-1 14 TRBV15 TGTGCCACCACCAGGGTCGGAGCCTACAATGAGCAGTTCTTC CATTRVGAYNEQFF
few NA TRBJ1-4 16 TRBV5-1 TGCGCCAGCAGCTTAGGAGGGGCGCGGGATAATGAAAAACTGTTTTTT CASSLGGARDNEKLFF
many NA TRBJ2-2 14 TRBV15 TGTGCCACCAGCCCGACAGTAAACACCGGGGAGCTGTTTTTT CATSPTVNTGELFF
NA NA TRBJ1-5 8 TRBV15 TGTAGCAATCAGCCCCAGCATTTT CSNQPQHF
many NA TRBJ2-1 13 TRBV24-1 TGTGCCACCAGTGATTCAGCGTCCGTACTGCAGTTCTTC CATSDSASVLQFF
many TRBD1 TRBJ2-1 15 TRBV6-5 TGTGTCAGCGGCCCCGGGACAGGGCTATACAATGAGCAGTTCTTC CVSGPGTGLYNEQFF
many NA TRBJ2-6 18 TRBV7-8 TGTGCCAGCAGCTTAGCGTGGCGGGGTAGCTCTGGGGCCAACGTCCTGACTTTC CASSLAWRGSSGANVLTF
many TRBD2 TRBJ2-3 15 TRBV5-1 TGCGCCAGCAGCTCGACTAGCGGGGGGAAGAATACGCAGTATTTT CASSSTSGGKNTQYF
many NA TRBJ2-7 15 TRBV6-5 TGTGCCAGCAGTACGGAACAACAGGGCTCCTACGAGCAGTACTTC CASSTEQQGSYEQYF
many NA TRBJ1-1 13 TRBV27 TGTGCCAGCACCGATAGGGAAAGCACTGAAGCTTTCTTT CASTDRESTEAFF
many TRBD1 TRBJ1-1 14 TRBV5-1 TGCGCCAGCAGATTGACAGGGTGGGGACCTGAAGCTTTCTTT CASRLTGWGPEAFF
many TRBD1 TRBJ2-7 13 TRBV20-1 TGCAGTGCTAAAAGGGGACAGACCTACGAGCAGTACTTC CSAKRGQTYEQYF
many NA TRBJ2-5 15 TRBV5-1 TGCGCCAGCAGCTTGTTCTCGGGGGAGCAAGAGACCCAGTACTTC CASSLFSGEQETQYF
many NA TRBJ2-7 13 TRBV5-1 TGCGCCAGCAGCCCTATACAGAGCTACGAGCAGTACTTC CASSPIQSYEQYF
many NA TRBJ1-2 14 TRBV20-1 TGCAGTGCTAGAGAGGGAACGGGCGACTATGGCTACACCTTC CSAREGTGDYGYTF
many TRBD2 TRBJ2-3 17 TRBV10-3 TGTGCCATCAGTGCGCGGGCTAGCGGGGTGCCGGGTGATACGCAGTATTTT CAISARASGVPGDTQYF
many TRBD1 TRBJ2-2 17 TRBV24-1 TGTGCCACCAGTGAGTCCGCAGGGGGCCAGTCCACCGGGGAGCTGTTTTTT CATSESAGGQSTGELFF
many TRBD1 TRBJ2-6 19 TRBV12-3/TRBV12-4 TGTGCCAGCAGTCCGGGGACAGGGGGAAAGAGCTCTGGGGCCAACGTCCTGACTTTC CASSPGTGGKSSGANVLTF
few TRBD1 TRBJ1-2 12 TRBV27 TGTGCCAGCTCAACAGGGGACTATGGCTACACCTTC CASSTGDYGYTF
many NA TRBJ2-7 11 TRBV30 TGTGCCTGGGGAGGGTTCTACGAGCAGTACTTC CAWGGFYEQYF
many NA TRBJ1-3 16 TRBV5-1 TGCGCCAGCAGCCTTAGGGTCGGGACGTCTGGAAACACCATATATTTT CASSLRVGTSGNTIYF
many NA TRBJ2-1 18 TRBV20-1 TGCAGTGCTAGAGATCCCCGGGGCCAGGTGGTCCCCTACAATGAGCAGTTCTTC CSARDPRGQVVPYNEQFF
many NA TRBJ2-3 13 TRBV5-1 TGCGCCAGCTTCACAGGGCCCACAGATACGCAGTATTTT CASFTGPTDTQYF
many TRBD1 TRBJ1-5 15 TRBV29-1 TGCAGCGCCTTATCCGGGACAGGGGGTCATCAGCCCCAGCATTTT CSALSGTGGHQPQHF
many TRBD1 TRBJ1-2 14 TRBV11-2 TGTGCCAGCAGCTACGACAGGGGAAACTATGGCTACACCTTC CASSYDRGNYGYTF
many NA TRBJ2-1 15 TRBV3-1 TGTGCCAGCAGCCAAGGCAGGGGGGCCCTCAGGGAGCAGTTCTTC CASSQGRGALREQFF
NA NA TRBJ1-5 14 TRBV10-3 TGTGCCATCTCCCCCCAAATGGGGGAACAGCCCCAGCATTTT CAISPQMGEQPQHF
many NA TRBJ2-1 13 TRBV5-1 TGCGCCAGCAGCCCCTATCCCTACAATGAGCAGTTCTTC CASSPYPYNEQFF